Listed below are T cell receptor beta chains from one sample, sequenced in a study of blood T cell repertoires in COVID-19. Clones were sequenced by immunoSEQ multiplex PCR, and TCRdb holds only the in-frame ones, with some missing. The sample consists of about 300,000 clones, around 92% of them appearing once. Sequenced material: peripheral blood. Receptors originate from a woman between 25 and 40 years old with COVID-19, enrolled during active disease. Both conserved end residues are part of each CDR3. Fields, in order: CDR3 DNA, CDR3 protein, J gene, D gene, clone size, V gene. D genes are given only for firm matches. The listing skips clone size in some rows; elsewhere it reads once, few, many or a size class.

cdr3_nt: TGCGCCAGCAGCCGGACAGGTTCCTACGAGCAGTACTTC
cdr3_aa: CASSRTGSYEQYF
j_call: TRBJ2-7
d_call: TRBD1
clone_size: -
v_call: TRBV5-1

cdr3_nt: TGTGCCAGCAGCCAAGCCCGAGGCGGTGGCTACACCTTC
cdr3_aa: CASSQARGGGYTF
j_call: TRBJ1-2
d_call: -
clone_size: -
v_call: TRBV7-9

cdr3_nt: TGTGCCAGCAGTGAACAGGGAACCTACAATGAGCAGTTCTTC
cdr3_aa: CASSEQGTYNEQFF
j_call: TRBJ2-1
d_call: -
clone_size: -
v_call: TRBV6-1

cdr3_nt: TGTGCCTGGAGTCCAGGGCCAAACATCGCCGAAAAACTGTTTTTT
cdr3_aa: CAWSPGPNIAEKLFF
j_call: TRBJ1-4
d_call: -
clone_size: -
v_call: TRBV30

cdr3_nt: TGTGCCTGGATGAGGAGCGGGGGGGCCTACGAGCAGTACTTC
cdr3_aa: CAWMRSGGAYEQYF
j_call: TRBJ2-7
d_call: TRBD2
clone_size: -
v_call: TRBV30

cdr3_nt: TGTGCCAGCAGCCCCCGGGACAGGGGGCCCGGCACTGAAGCTTTCTTT
cdr3_aa: CASSPRDRGPGTEAFF
j_call: TRBJ1-1
d_call: TRBD1
clone_size: -
v_call: TRBV7-8

cdr3_nt: TGCAGTGCTAGTTACGGGTCCAAGCAGCCCCAGCATTTT
cdr3_aa: CSASYGSKQPQHF
j_call: TRBJ1-5
d_call: -
clone_size: -
v_call: TRBV20-1

cdr3_nt: TGCGCCAGCAGCGAGATCAACAGGGGATTGAACACTGAAGCTTTCTTT
cdr3_aa: CASSEINRGLNTEAFF
j_call: TRBJ1-1
d_call: TRBD1
clone_size: -
v_call: TRBV5-1

cdr3_nt: TGTGCCAGCAGTGATTTGGGGACAGGGCGTGAAAAACTGTTTTTT
cdr3_aa: CASSDLGTGREKLFF
j_call: TRBJ1-4
d_call: TRBD1
clone_size: once
v_call: TRBV6-1

cdr3_nt: TGTGCTAGTGGTTTGGGCGGGGGGGCCGCAGATACGCAGTATTTT
cdr3_aa: CASGLGGGAADTQYF
j_call: TRBJ2-3
d_call: TRBD2
clone_size: -
v_call: TRBV12-5

cdr3_nt: TGTGCCAGCAGTCCCGGGGGGAATTCGGAGACCCAGTACTTC
cdr3_aa: CASSPGGNSETQYF
j_call: TRBJ2-5
d_call: TRBD2
clone_size: -
v_call: TRBV27

cdr3_nt: TGTGCCAGCAGCTTTGGGCGTGGGACTGCGACCTACAATGAGCAGTTCTTC
cdr3_aa: CASSFGRGTATYNEQFF
j_call: TRBJ2-1
d_call: -
clone_size: -
v_call: TRBV11-2

cdr3_nt: TGCGCCAGCAGCCAAGTGGGTGACAGGGTTCCAGATACGCAGTATTTT
cdr3_aa: CASSQVGDRVPDTQYF
j_call: TRBJ2-3
d_call: TRBD1
clone_size: -
v_call: TRBV4-1

cdr3_nt: TGTGCCAGCAGCTCTGGACAGGGAGGGGAGACCCAGTACTTC
cdr3_aa: CASSSGQGGETQYF
j_call: TRBJ2-5
d_call: -
clone_size: -
v_call: TRBV7-9

cdr3_nt: TGTGCCAGCAGGAGGTCGCAATTCCCCTCCAATCAGCCCCAGCATTTT
cdr3_aa: CASRRSQFPSNQPQHF
j_call: TRBJ1-5
d_call: -
clone_size: -
v_call: TRBV2

cdr3_nt: TGTGCCAGCAGCTCCGGGGTTGATACGCAGTATTTT
cdr3_aa: CASSSGVDTQYF
j_call: TRBJ2-3
d_call: -
clone_size: -
v_call: TRBV11-2

cdr3_nt: TGTGCCAGCAGCCTTCGGACAGGAGGCTACACCTTC
cdr3_aa: CASSLRTGGYTF
j_call: TRBJ1-2
d_call: TRBD1
clone_size: -
v_call: TRBV6-5

cdr3_nt: TGTGCCAGCAGTACAGGGCTGGAACAGCCCCAGCATTTT
cdr3_aa: CASSTGLEQPQHF
j_call: TRBJ1-5
d_call: -
clone_size: once
v_call: TRBV6-5

cdr3_nt: TGTGCCAGCAGCCACGTCCAGTCCTACAATGAGCAGTTCTTC
cdr3_aa: CASSHVQSYNEQFF
j_call: TRBJ2-1
d_call: -
clone_size: -
v_call: TRBV7-2

cdr3_nt: TGTGCCAGCAGCCATCACGTGGGACTAGCGGCCAATGAGCAGTTCTTC
cdr3_aa: CASSHHVGLAANEQFF
j_call: TRBJ2-1
d_call: TRBD2
clone_size: -
v_call: TRBV7-9

cdr3_nt: TGTGCCAGCAGCCTTAGCGGGGAGAATACGCAGTATTTT
cdr3_aa: CASSLSGENTQYF
j_call: TRBJ2-3
d_call: TRBD2
clone_size: -
v_call: TRBV3-1/TRBV3-2

cdr3_nt: TGTGCCAGCAGTTTGGGGGCTGCCTATGGCTACACCTTC
cdr3_aa: CASSLGAAYGYTF
j_call: TRBJ1-2
d_call: -
clone_size: once
v_call: TRBV28

cdr3_nt: TGTGCCAGCAGCACCCCTGGGCCTAGCGGGGGCTTAGAAGGCAATGAGCAGTTCTTC
cdr3_aa: CASSTPGPSGGLEGNEQFF
j_call: TRBJ2-1
d_call: TRBD2
clone_size: -
v_call: TRBV11-3

cdr3_nt: TGTGCCAGCAGCACTGGGACAGGGCTTACATACGAGCAGTACTTC
cdr3_aa: CASSTGTGLTYEQYF
j_call: TRBJ2-7
d_call: TRBD1
clone_size: -
v_call: TRBV5-6

cdr3_nt: TGTGCCAGCAGTGGGCCGGGACAGGGGTCGACTGGGGCCAACGTCCTGACTTTC
cdr3_aa: CASSGPGQGSTGANVLTF
j_call: TRBJ2-6
d_call: TRBD1
clone_size: -
v_call: TRBV25-1

cdr3_nt: TGTGCCAGCAGCCAAGATCTACCGGGCTCTGGAAACACCATATATTTT
cdr3_aa: CASSQDLPGSGNTIYF
j_call: TRBJ1-3
d_call: -
clone_size: -
v_call: TRBV14